The entry below describes one TCR beta chain. Its target is unknown. The data were obtained in a study of T cell responses to AZD1222 COVID-19 vaccine. Study-wide points: At 160-218 and 743-854, vaccine-associated CD4 TCRs were dominant, and they spanned spike.

Sequencing was performed with immunoSEQ multiplex PCR; in TCRdb, only in-frame clones are kept and a portion is missing. Counted here are 80,000 to 100,000 clones, approximately 83% occurring once; the ten biggest clones make up more than 3%. J was trimmed by 6 bases and V by 6 bases; bases with no gene match: 16. The CDR3 sequence is 16 residues long. Germline CDR1 SNHLY, CDR2 FYNNEI. The chain recombines TRBV2 with TRBJ1-1; 7 nucleotides match TRBD1. This receptor was identified in an adult who received the AZD1222 COVID-19 vaccine. Specimen: peripheral blood, collected 28 days after the second AZD1222 dose. DNA of the CDR3: TGTGCCAGCAGCTCGGGTTTTCGGACAGGTGGCGCTGAAGCTTTCTTT. Protein product: CASSSGFRTGGAEAFF.